These 5 T cell receptor beta chains originate from one sample sequenced in a study of tissue T cells after allogeneic stem cell transplantation. This table comes from immunoSEQ multiplex PCR, and its TCRdb copy is limited to in-frame clones, with some not included. This table holds some 7,000 clones, less than 60% found once. Sequences were derived from duodenum tissue, sampled at autopsy. All receptors come from a female donor of 60 years or more with lung cancer.

The CDR3 is CASSLTRLSYNEQFF. The CDR3 DNA reads TGTGCCAGCAGCTTAACGCGGCTGTCCTACAATGAGCAGTTCTTC. This chain uses TRBV7-3 with TRBJ2-1, with unresolved D. V lost 0 bases and J lost 1, with 7 bases in between. This CDR3 contains 15 residues. CDR1 is SGHTA, CDR2 FQGTGA, per germline. Complete variable domain (other parts from reference TRBV7-3 and TRBJ2-1): GAGVSQTPSNKVTEKGKYVELRCDPISGHTALYWYRQSLGQGPEFLIYFQGTGAADDSGLPNDRFFAVRPEGSVSTLKIQRTERGDSAVYLCASSLTRLSYNEQFFGPGTRLTVL.

This clone is medium-sized by share. The V and J genes are TRBV19 and TRBJ1-1, with D maybe TRBD1 (5 bases). The CDR3 contains 16 residues. CDR1 LNHDA and CDR2 SQIVND come from the germline V gene (reference sequence). Trimming took off 7 bases at V and 3 bases at J, with 21 bases between the two ends. The CDR3 reads CASIPLIGGGHTEAFF. The CDR3 coding sequence is TGTGCCAGTATTCCCCTCATCGGGGGAGGACACACTGAAGCTTTCTTT.

The rearrangement links TRBV30 to TRBJ2-3; D remains ambiguous. Germline CDR1 GTSNPN, CDR2 SVGIG (reference sequence). With 2 bases removed from V and 5 bases from J, the gap between germline ends came to 14 bases. This CDR3 comprises 14 residues. CDR3 amino acids: CAWSLMGMVDTQYF. The CDR3 bases are TGTGCCTGGAGTTTGATGGGAATGGTAGATACGCAGTATTTT.

The genes are TRBV5-4 and TRBJ2-5, with D tentatively TRBD2 (5 bases). The CDR3 sequence is 15 residues long. Germline V gene sequence: CDR1 SGHNT, CDR2 YYREEE (reference sequence). The germline V and J ends were trimmed by 0 bases and 2 bases, with 11 bases remaining between them. In DNA form, the CDR3 reads TGTGCCAGCAGCTTGGCGTCCCGGACTCAAGAGACCCAGTACTTC. Translating it yields CASSLASRTQETQYF.

The genes are TRBV28 and TRBJ1-6; D possibly corresponds to TRBD1 (6 bases). Germline V gene lookup returns CDR1 MDHEN and CDR2 SYDVKM. The V gene lost 6 bases and the J gene lost 6 bases, with 12 bases spanning the gap. CDR3 length equals 14 residues. The CDR3 here is CASRNRVANSPLHF. The CDR3 nucleotides read TGTGCCAGCAGAAACAGGGTGGCTAATTCACCCCTCCACTTT.